This T cell receptor beta chain was recorded in a study of cytomegalovirus exposure and HLA in healthy donors. Study at large: Among about 179 million T cells, an earlier analysis found about 100 million unique TCR beta sequences.

The study, taken as a whole, reports: In an earlier analysis, about 87% or about 30%: the productive usage of most TCR beta V segments.

The length of the CDR3 is 16 residues. The V gene's germline CDR1 is LNHNV and CDR2 YYDKDF (reference sequence). V lost 0 bases, J lost 5 bases, and 15 bases lay in between. The PCR employed 60 Vbeta primers together with 13 Jbeta primers. Assay: immunoSEQ multiplex PCR; the TCRdb copy retains only in-frame clones and omits some. The data hold approximately 100,000 clones, with roughly 71% observed a single time. This clone has just a few counts. Its antigen is not known. V usage is TRBV15 and J usage is TRBJ2-3; D perhaps matches TRBD2 (6 bases). The sample taken for sequencing was PBMCs. This TCR derives from a man aged 40-49 years in good health and CMV-seropositive. Here the CDR3 reads CATSREAVGRGDTQYF. The DNA for the CDR3 is TGTGCCACCAGCAGAGAAGCGGTCGGGAGAGGAGATACGCAGTATTTT.